The subject of this entry is one T cell receptor beta chain. The antigen remains undetermined. The source of the sample is a study of Ad26.COV2.S vaccination and SARS-CoV-2 variants. As for the study in general: Among those in the COV1001 Ad26.COV2.S trial arm was the donor. The study gave Ad26.COV2.S intramuscularly, once or twice 56 days apart. General observations from the study: Substantial response breadth was reportedly seen for spike-specific CD8+ and CD4+ T cells after vaccination. Using TCR breadth and depth analyses may have led to underestimated total T cell responses.

V was trimmed by 6 bases and J by 1 base, leaving 10 bases between them. CDR3 length equals 14 residues. Looked up from germline, CDR1 is MNHNY and CDR2 is SVGAGI (reference sequence). The repertoire was sequenced with immunoSEQ multiplex PCR; TCRdb's copy has only in-frame clones and lacks some. The sample shows about 350,000 clones, around 89% of them seen only once. As for treatment: 19 received Ad26.COV2.S at low or high dose, single or two shots; roughly 5 received placebo; per-sample allocation not given. Following the first vaccine or placebo injection, samples were taken on day 63. V usage is TRBV6-6 and J usage is TRBJ1-3; D is undetermined. The sample was peripheral blood, taken in a trial of Ad26.COV2.S vaccine versus placebo. The receptor's source is a person between 18 and 59 years old who received the Ad26.COV2.S COVID-19 vaccine or a placebo. DNA for the CDR3: TGTGCCAGCAGGGGAACGGGGTCTGGAAACACCATATATTTT. Protein: CASRGTGSGNTIYF.